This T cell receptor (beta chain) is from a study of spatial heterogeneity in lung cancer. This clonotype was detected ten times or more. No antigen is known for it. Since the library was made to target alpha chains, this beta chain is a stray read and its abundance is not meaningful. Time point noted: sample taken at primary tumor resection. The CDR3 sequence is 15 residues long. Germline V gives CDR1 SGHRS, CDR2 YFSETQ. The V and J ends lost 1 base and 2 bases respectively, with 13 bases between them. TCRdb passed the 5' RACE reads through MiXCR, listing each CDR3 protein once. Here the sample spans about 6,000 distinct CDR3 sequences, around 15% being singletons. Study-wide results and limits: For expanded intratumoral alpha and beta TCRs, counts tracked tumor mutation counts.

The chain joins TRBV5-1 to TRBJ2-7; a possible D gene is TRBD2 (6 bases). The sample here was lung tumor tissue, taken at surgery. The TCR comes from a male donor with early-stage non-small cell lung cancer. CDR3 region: CASSLQPSEPYEQYF. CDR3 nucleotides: TGCGCCAGCAGCTTGCAACCTAGCGAACCCTACGAGCAGTACTTC.